A single sample gave rise to the 9 T cell receptor beta chains below, sequenced in a study of T cells in localized non-small cell lung cancer. Clones were sequenced by immunoSEQ multiplex PCR, and TCRdb holds only the in-frame ones, with some missing. The data hold about 59,000 clones, with roughly 90% observed a single time. Sequenced here: peripheral blood, sampled before any cancer treatment. These receptors were collected from a man between 40 and 75 years old with stage I lung adenocarcinoma.

This clone was seen once. CDR3 residues: CASTKVGLAGAGSYNEQFF. The CDR3, as DNA: TGTGCCAGCACCAAGGTGGGGCTAGCGGGAGCCGGGTCCTACAATGAGCAGTTCTTC. The chain recombines TRBV7-6 with TRBJ2-1, with 10 bases identical to TRBD2. The V segment lost 7 bases and the J segment 1 base; nucleotides outside the gene matches: 16. The CDR3 spans 19 residues. From germline, CDR1 is SGHVS and CDR2 FNYEAQ.

The rearrangement links TRBV6-5 to TRBJ2-7, with D possibly matching TRBD2 (5 bases). Trimming shortened V by 3 bases and J by 0 bases, and 12 bases separated the two germline ends. The CDR3 loop spans 15 amino acids. CDR1 is MNHEY and CDR2 is SVGAGI in the germline V gene. The CDR3 loop reads CASSYSAGGSYEQYF. The CDR3 DNA reads as TGTGCCAGCAGTTATTCCGCGGGCGGCTCCTACGAGCAGTACTTC.

The gene calls are TRBV2 and TRBJ1-5; D call uncertain. The V end was cut by 11 bases, the J end by 3 bases, with 17 bases between. The CDR3 loop spans 14 amino acids. Germline V gene data show CDR1 as SNHLY and CDR2 as FYNNEI. This CDR3 is CAVKGASNNQPQHF. The CDR3 DNA sequence: TGTGCCGTTAAGGGAGCCAGCAACAATCAGCCCCAGCATTTT.

DNA for the CDR3: TGCGCCAGCAGCGATCAGGCTACCTATGGCTACACCTTC. Its protein is CASSDQATYGYTF. This rearrangement joins TRBV4-1 to TRBJ1-2; D remains ambiguous. The CDR3 totals 13 residues. V lost 5 bases to trimming and J lost 4 bases, with 11 bases between them. CDR1 is MGHRA, CDR2 YSYEKL, per germline.

This rearrangement joins TRBV7-9 to TRBJ1-1; D gene unclear. In germline, CDR1 is SEHNR, CDR2 FQNEAQ (reference sequence). This CDR3 has 14 amino acids. V was trimmed by 5 bases and J by 5 bases, leaving 15 bases between them. The CDR3 spells CASSRGSGGTEAFF. DNA for the CDR3: TGTGCCAGCAGCCGAGGATCGGGAGGTACTGAAGCTTTCTTT.

The chain carries TRBV30 and TRBJ2-5; 9 nucleotides align to TRBD1. The V gene end was trimmed by 5 bases and the J gene end by 4 bases; junction bases not matched to a gene: 5. Germline V gene sequence: CDR1 GTSNPN, CDR2 SVGIG (reference sequence). The CDR3 is made up of 13 amino acids. This CDR3 reads CAWSRQGGETQYF. CDR3 in DNA: TGTGCCTGGTCCCGACAGGGGGGAGAGACCCAGTACTTC.

The genes are TRBV7-2 and TRBJ2-7; D is possibly TRBD1 (5 bases). This CDR3 has 15 residues. V shed 2 bases and J shed 0 bases, with 11 bases lying between them. Germline loops: CDR1 SGHTA, CDR2 FQGNSA. In DNA, the CDR3 is TGTGCCAGCAGCTTAATATGGGGCGCCTCCTACGAGCAGTACTTC. As protein: CASSLIWGASYEQYF.

The rearrangement joins TRBV11-2 to TRBJ2-5, with TRBD1 matching 8 bases. The CDR3 is made up of 13 amino acids. Per the germline V gene, CDR1 is SGHAT and CDR2 is FQNNGV. V trimming: 3 bases; J trimming: 5 bases; junction bases outside the gene matches: 2. CDR3 residues: CASSLRTGETQYF. The CDR3 DNA reads TGTGCCAGCAGCTTGAGGACAGGGGAGACCCAGTACTTC.

The chain recombines TRBV5-1 with TRBJ2-1; weak D call: TRBD2 (5 bases). V was pared by 0 bases and J by 9 bases, with 10 bases between. From germline, CDR1 is SGHRS and CDR2 YFSETQ. This CDR3 spans 13 amino acids. In DNA, the CDR3 is TGCGCCAGCAGCTTGGGGGAGTATGCTGAGCAGTTCTTC. Translating gives CASSLGEYAEQFF.